A selection of T cell receptor beta chains follows, all from one sample in a study of T cell responses to AZD1222 COVID-19 vaccine. TCRdb's copy holds only in-frame clones and misses some; the assay was immunoSEQ multiplex PCR. This sample has 90,000 to 95,000 clones, with approximately 91% found just once. Source: peripheral blood, taken on day 0 of AZD1222 vaccination. These receptor sequences come from an adult in good health. The CDR3 runs from the conserved cysteine through the conserved F or W. A D gene is named only where the DNA matches it firmly. Not all rows give a size; the values are once, few, many and, for expanded clones, a class.

CDR3 protein: CASRSGERTYGYTF
CDR3 DNA: TGCGCCAGCCGATCGGGGGAGAGAACCTATGGCTACACCTTC
D gene: -
V gene: TRBV5-1
J gene: TRBJ1-2
clone size: -

CDR3 protein: CASSLAVTYEQYF
CDR3 DNA: TGTGCCAGCAGCTTAGCGGTGACTTACGAGCAGTACTTC
D gene: -
V gene: TRBV7-8
J gene: TRBJ2-7
clone size: -

CDR3 protein: CASSRWREPYNEQFF
CDR3 DNA: TGTGCCAGCAGTCGTTGGCGGGAGCCCTACAATGAGCAGTTCTTC
D gene: TRBD2
V gene: TRBV6-5
J gene: TRBJ2-1
clone size: -

CDR3 protein: CASSETGEPLPQHF
CDR3 DNA: TGCGCCAGCAGTGAGACGGGGGAACCTCTGCCCCAGCATTTT
D gene: -
V gene: TRBV10-2
J gene: TRBJ1-5
clone size: -

CDR3 protein: CASSLKTGANYGYTF
CDR3 DNA: TGTGCCAGCAGCCTTAAGACAGGGGCCAACTATGGCTACACCTTC
D gene: TRBD1
V gene: TRBV14
J gene: TRBJ1-2
clone size: -

CDR3 protein: CASSLIEDSYNSPLHF
CDR3 DNA: TGCGCCAGCAGCTTGATAGAGGACAGCTATAATTCACCCCTCCACTTT
D gene: -
V gene: TRBV5-1
J gene: TRBJ1-6
clone size: -

CDR3 protein: CASSPVGQSYNSPLHF
CDR3 DNA: TGTGCCAGCTCACCGGTGGGACAGAGTTATAATTCACCCCTCCACTTT
D gene: TRBD1
V gene: TRBV18
J gene: TRBJ1-6
clone size: -

CDR3 protein: CASSEALPGRISFQETQYF
CDR3 DNA: TGTGCCAGCAGTGAAGCGCTTCCGGGGAGGATTTCTTTTCAAGAGACCCAGTACTTC
D gene: -
V gene: TRBV6-1
J gene: TRBJ2-5
clone size: -

CDR3 protein: CASSQNQGSGYTF
CDR3 DNA: TGTGCCAGCAGCCAGAATCAGGGATCTGGCTACACCTTC
D gene: -
V gene: TRBV3-1/TRBV3-2
J gene: TRBJ1-2
clone size: -

CDR3 protein: CATSFPGGGTEAFF
CDR3 DNA: TGTGCCACCTCGTTCCCGGGGGGCGGCACTGAAGCTTTCTTT
D gene: -
V gene: TRBV6-5
J gene: TRBJ1-1
clone size: -

CDR3 protein: CASTTGNYRGGYTF
CDR3 DNA: TGTGCCAGCACCACAGGGAACTATCGGGGAGGCTACACCTTC
D gene: -
V gene: TRBV27
J gene: TRBJ1-2
clone size: -

CDR3 protein: CASELTGNYGYTF
CDR3 DNA: TGTGCCAGTGAACTGACAGGGAACTATGGCTACACCTTC
D gene: TRBD1
V gene: TRBV28
J gene: TRBJ1-2
clone size: -

CDR3 protein: CASSPSSGGVYEQYF
CDR3 DNA: TGTGCCAGCAGCCCTTCTAGCGGGGGGGTGTACGAGCAGTACTTC
D gene: TRBD2
V gene: TRBV7-2
J gene: TRBJ2-7
clone size: -

CDR3 protein: CASSPGVGSTNEKLFF
CDR3 DNA: TGCGCCAGCAGCCCTGGCGTGGGCTCAACTAATGAAAAACTGTTTTTT
D gene: -
V gene: TRBV5-1
J gene: TRBJ1-4
clone size: -

CDR3 protein: CASSKGVAGALRYEQYF
CDR3 DNA: TGTGCCAGCAGCAAAGGGGTTGCGGGGGCCTTACGCTACGAGCAGTACTTC
D gene: -
V gene: TRBV21-1
J gene: TRBJ2-7
clone size: -

CDR3 protein: CASSTHGTESGNTIYF
CDR3 DNA: TGTGCCAGCAGCACCCATGGAACGGAGTCTGGAAACACCATATATTTT
D gene: -
V gene: TRBV7-6
J gene: TRBJ1-3
clone size: -

CDR3 protein: CASSVEAWGTVSYEQYF
CDR3 DNA: TGTGCCAGCAGCGTAGAGGCATGGGGGACCGTCTCCTACGAGCAGTACTTC
D gene: -
V gene: TRBV9
J gene: TRBJ2-7
clone size: -

CDR3 protein: CATSRQGNTEAFF
CDR3 DNA: TGTGCCACCAGCCGACAGGGGAACACTGAAGCTTTCTTT
D gene: TRBD1
V gene: TRBV15
J gene: TRBJ1-1
clone size: -

CDR3 protein: CASSSGGGITEAFF
CDR3 DNA: TGTGCCAGCAGTTCCGGCGGGGGGATCACTGAAGCTTTCTTT
D gene: -
V gene: TRBV11-2
J gene: TRBJ1-1
clone size: -

CDR3 protein: CASSPSPGTGELFF
CDR3 DNA: TGTGCCAGCAGCCCCTCGCCCGGCACCGGGGAGCTGTTTTTT
D gene: -
V gene: TRBV6-4
J gene: TRBJ2-2
clone size: -

CDR3 protein: CASSFGGVAQHF
CDR3 DNA: TGTGCCAGCAGTTTCGGGGGGGTGGCCCAGCATTTT
D gene: -
V gene: TRBV12-3/TRBV12-4
J gene: TRBJ1-5
clone size: -

CDR3 protein: CASSLEPPAGENF
CDR3 DNA: TGTGCCAGCAGCTTAGAGCCCCCGGCAGGGGAAAATTTT
D gene: -
V gene: TRBV11-2
J gene: TRBJ1-3
clone size: once

CDR3 protein: CASSQAGGVNYGYTF
CDR3 DNA: TGCGCCAGCAGCCAAGCGGGGGGGGTTAACTATGGCTACACCTTC
D gene: -
V gene: TRBV4-1
J gene: TRBJ1-2
clone size: -

CDR3 protein: CASSLGSGDAEAFF
CDR3 DNA: TGCGCCAGCAGCCTGGGGTCCGGGGACGCTGAAGCTTTCTTT
D gene: -
V gene: TRBV5-1
J gene: TRBJ1-1
clone size: -

CDR3 protein: CASSPGGVISPLHF
CDR3 DNA: TGTGCCAGCAGCCCCGGAGGGGTAATTTCACCCCTCCACTTT
D gene: -
V gene: TRBV7-2
J gene: TRBJ1-6
clone size: -

CDR3 protein: CASTGHVGAREVETQYF
CDR3 DNA: TGTGCCAGTACCGGTCATGTTGGGGCAAGGGAGGTGGAGACCCAGTACTTC
D gene: -
V gene: TRBV19
J gene: TRBJ2-5
clone size: -

CDR3 protein: CASRQWTGYEQYF
CDR3 DNA: TGTGCCAGCAGACAATGGACGGGCTACGAGCAGTACTTC
D gene: -
V gene: TRBV6-5
J gene: TRBJ2-7
clone size: -

CDR3 protein: CACQGGGNQPQHF
CDR3 DNA: TGTGCCTGCCAAGGGGGCGGTAATCAGCCCCAGCATTTT
D gene: TRBD1
V gene: TRBV6-5
J gene: TRBJ1-5
clone size: -

CDR3 protein: CASSQGGLATGGSRGYTF
CDR3 DNA: TGTGCCAGCAGCCAAGGAGGGTTGGCAACAGGGGGGTCTCGCGGCTACACCTTC
D gene: TRBD1
V gene: TRBV4-2
J gene: TRBJ1-2
clone size: -

CDR3 protein: CASRPPGTDTYEQYF
CDR3 DNA: TGTGCCAGCAGACCCCCCGGGACAGATACCTACGAGCAGTACTTC
D gene: TRBD1
V gene: TRBV6-6
J gene: TRBJ2-7
clone size: -

CDR3 protein: CASSLVASGGYEQYF
CDR3 DNA: TGTGCCAGCAGCCTAGTGGCTAGCGGGGGTTACGAGCAGTACTTC
D gene: TRBD2
V gene: TRBV7-9
J gene: TRBJ2-7
clone size: -

CDR3 protein: CASIGLAGSLAKNIQYF
CDR3 DNA: TGTGCCAGCATTGGACTAGCGGGGAGTCTAGCCAAAAACATTCAGTACTTC
D gene: TRBD2
V gene: TRBV2
J gene: TRBJ2-4
clone size: -

CDR3 protein: CASSQASGGEDIQYF
CDR3 DNA: TGTGCCAGCAGTCAAGCAAGCGGGGGGGAGGACATTCAGTACTTC
D gene: TRBD2
V gene: TRBV27
J gene: TRBJ2-4
clone size: -

CDR3 protein: CASSSGRTNEKLFF
CDR3 DNA: TGTGCCAGCAGCTCGGGAAGGACTAATGAAAAACTGTTTTTT
D gene: -
V gene: TRBV5-4
J gene: TRBJ1-4
clone size: -

CDR3 protein: CASSLGTKQETQYF
CDR3 DNA: TGTGCCAGCAGCTTGGGGACAAAACAAGAGACCCAGTACTTC
D gene: -
V gene: TRBV5-4
J gene: TRBJ2-5
clone size: -

CDR3 protein: CASSYSGGGYTF
CDR3 DNA: TGTGCCAGCAGTTACTCAGGGGGCGGCTACACCTTC
D gene: TRBD1
V gene: TRBV6-5
J gene: TRBJ1-2
clone size: -

CDR3 protein: CASSLAVDRVHEQYF
CDR3 DNA: TGCGCCAGCAGCTTGGCCGTGGACAGGGTACACGAGCAGTACTTC
D gene: TRBD1
V gene: TRBV5-1
J gene: TRBJ2-7
clone size: -

CDR3 protein: CASSQVKGNTIYF
CDR3 DNA: TGCGCCAGCAGCCAAGTCAAGGGAAACACCATATATTTT
D gene: -
V gene: TRBV4-3
J gene: TRBJ1-3
clone size: -

CDR3 protein: CANLLKKRDEKLFF
CDR3 DNA: TGTGCCAACCTACTAAAAAAGAGGGATGAAAAACTGTTTTTT
D gene: -
V gene: TRBV9
J gene: TRBJ1-4
clone size: -

CDR3 protein: CASSLFGFTGDNSGNTIYF
CDR3 DNA: TGTGCCAGCAGTCTTTTCGGTTTTACGGGGGACAACTCTGGAAACACCATATATTTT
D gene: -
V gene: TRBV6-6
J gene: TRBJ1-3
clone size: -

CDR3 protein: CASSFLGRTEAFF
CDR3 DNA: TGTGCCAGCAGCTTCCTAGGAAGGACTGAAGCTTTCTTT
D gene: -
V gene: TRBV7-2
J gene: TRBJ1-1
clone size: -